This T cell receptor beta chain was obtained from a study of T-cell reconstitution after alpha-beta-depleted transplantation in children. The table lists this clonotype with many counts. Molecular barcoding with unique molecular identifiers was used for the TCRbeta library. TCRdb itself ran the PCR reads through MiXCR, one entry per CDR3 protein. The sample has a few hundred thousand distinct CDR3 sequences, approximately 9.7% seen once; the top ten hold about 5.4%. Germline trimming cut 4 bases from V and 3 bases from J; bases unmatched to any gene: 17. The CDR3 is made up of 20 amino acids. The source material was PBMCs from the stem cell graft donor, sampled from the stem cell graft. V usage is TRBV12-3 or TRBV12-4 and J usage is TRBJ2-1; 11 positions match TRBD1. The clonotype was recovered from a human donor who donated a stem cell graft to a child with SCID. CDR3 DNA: TGTGCCAGCAGTTCTCCCGGGACAGGGGGACGGGGTCCCAACTACAATGAGCAGTTCTTC. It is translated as CASSSPGTGGRGPNYNEQFF.